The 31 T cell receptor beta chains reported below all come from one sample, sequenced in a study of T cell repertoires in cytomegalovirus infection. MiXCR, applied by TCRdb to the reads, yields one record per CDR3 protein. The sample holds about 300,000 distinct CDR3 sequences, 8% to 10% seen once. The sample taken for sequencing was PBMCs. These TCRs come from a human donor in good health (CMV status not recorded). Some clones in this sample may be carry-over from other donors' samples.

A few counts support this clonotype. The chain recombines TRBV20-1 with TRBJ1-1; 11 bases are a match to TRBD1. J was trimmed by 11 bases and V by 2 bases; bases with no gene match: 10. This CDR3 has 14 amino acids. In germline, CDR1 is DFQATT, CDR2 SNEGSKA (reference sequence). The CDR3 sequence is CSARPPGTGGGAFF. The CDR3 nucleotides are TGCAGTGCTAGACCTCCCGGGACAGGGGGGGGGGCTTTCTTT.

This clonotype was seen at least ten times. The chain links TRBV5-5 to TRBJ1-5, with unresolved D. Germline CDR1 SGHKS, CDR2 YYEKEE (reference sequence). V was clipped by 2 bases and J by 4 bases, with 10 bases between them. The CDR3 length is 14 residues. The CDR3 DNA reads TGTGCCAGCAGCTTCGGCGGGAGGAATCAGCCCCAGCATTTT. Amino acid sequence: CASSFGGRNQPQHF.

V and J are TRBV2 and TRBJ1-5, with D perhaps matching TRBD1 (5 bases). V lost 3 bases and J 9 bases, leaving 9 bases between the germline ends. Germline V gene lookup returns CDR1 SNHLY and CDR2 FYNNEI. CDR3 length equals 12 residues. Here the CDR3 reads CASSEGQGPQHF. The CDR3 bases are TGTGCCAGCAGTGAGGGGCAAGGGCCCCAGCATTTT.

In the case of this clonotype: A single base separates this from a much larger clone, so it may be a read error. The CDR3 region is CASSFQDRTDGQFF. As DNA, the CDR3 is TGTGCCAGCAGCTTCCAGGACAGAACGGATGGGCAGTTCTTC. V usage is TRBV5-6 and J usage is TRBJ2-1; D might be TRBD1 (6 bases). CDR1 SGHDT and CDR2 YYEEEE come from the germline V gene. The CDR3 has 14 amino acids. V lost 2 bases and J lost 12, with 18 bases in between.

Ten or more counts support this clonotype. The CDR3 here is CSVEDRDGGYTF. CDR3 coding DNA: TGCAGCGTTGAAGACAGGGACGGTGGCTACACCTTC. The J gene is TRBJ1-2, the V gene TRBV29-1; a possible D gene is TRBD1 (5 bases). Trimming pared 0 bases from V and 7 bases from J, leaving 9 bases between. The CDR3 is made up of 12 amino acids. Per the germline V gene, CDR1 is SQVTM and CDR2 is ANQGSEA. The full variable domain, its missing parts supplied by reference TRBV29-1 and TRBJ1-2, is SAVISQKPSRDICQRGTSLTIQCQVDSQVTMMFWYRQQPGQSLTLIATANQGSEATYESGFVIDKFPISRPNLTFSTLTVSNMSPEDSSIYLCSVEDRDGGYTFGSGTRLTVV.

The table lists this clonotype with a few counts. The CDR3: CASSLDLAGISYNEQFF. The CDR3 region has the DNA TGTGCCAGCAGCTTGGATCTAGCGGGGATCTCCTACAATGAGCAGTTCTTC. V usage is TRBV5-5 and J usage is TRBJ2-1; 9 nucleotides align to TRBD2. Trimming took 0 bases from V and 0 from J; bases not matched to a gene: 4. CDR3 length: 17 residues. CDR1 SGHKS and CDR2 YYEKEE come from the germline V gene (reference sequence).

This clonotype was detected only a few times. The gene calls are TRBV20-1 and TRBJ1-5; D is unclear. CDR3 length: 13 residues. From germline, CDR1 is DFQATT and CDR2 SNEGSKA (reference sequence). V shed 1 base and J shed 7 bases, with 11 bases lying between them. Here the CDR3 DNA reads TGCAGTGCTAGAGTCACCGCAATCCAGCCCCAGCATTTT. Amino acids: CSARVTAIQPQHF.

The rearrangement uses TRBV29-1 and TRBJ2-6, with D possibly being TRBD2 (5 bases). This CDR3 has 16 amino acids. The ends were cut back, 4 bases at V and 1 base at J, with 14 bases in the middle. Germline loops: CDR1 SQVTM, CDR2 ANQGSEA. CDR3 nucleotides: TGCAGCGTTGGTATAGCGTATACTTCTGGGGCCAACGTCCTGACTTTC. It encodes CSVGIAYTSGANVLTF.

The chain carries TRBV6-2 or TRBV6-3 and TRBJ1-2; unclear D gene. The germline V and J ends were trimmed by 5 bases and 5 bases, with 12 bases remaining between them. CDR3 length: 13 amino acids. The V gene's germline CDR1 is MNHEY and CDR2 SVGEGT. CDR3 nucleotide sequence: TGTGCCAGCAGTGTATCAGAAGATTATGGCTACACCTTC. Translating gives CASSVSEDYGYTF.

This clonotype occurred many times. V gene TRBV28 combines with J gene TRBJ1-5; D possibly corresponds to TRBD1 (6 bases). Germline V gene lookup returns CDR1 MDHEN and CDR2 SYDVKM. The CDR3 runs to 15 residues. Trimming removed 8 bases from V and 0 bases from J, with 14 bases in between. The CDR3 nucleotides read TGTGCCAGCGTACGGGGACACAATAGCAATCAGCCCCAGCATTTT. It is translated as CASVRGHNSNQPQHF.

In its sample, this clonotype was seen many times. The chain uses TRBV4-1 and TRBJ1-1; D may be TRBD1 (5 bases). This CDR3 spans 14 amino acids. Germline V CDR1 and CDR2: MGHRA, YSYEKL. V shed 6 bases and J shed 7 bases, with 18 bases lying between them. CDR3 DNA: TGCGCCAGCAGGCCCCAGGGTCAGGGTGATGAAGCTTTCTTT. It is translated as CASRPQGQGDEAFF.

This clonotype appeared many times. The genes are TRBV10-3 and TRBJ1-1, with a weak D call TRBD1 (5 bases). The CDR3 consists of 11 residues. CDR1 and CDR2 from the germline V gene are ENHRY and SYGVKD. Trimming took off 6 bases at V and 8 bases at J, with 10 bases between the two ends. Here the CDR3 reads CAIRKGPEAFF. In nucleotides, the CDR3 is TGTGCCATCAGAAAGGGGCCAGAAGCTTTCTTT.

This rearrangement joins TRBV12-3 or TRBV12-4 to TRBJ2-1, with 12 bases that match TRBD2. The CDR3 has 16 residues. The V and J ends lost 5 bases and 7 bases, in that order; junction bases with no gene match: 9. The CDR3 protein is CASSALAGGPGNEQFF. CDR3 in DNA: TGTGCCAGCAGTGCCCTAGCGGGGGGGCCGGGGAATGAGCAGTTCTTC.

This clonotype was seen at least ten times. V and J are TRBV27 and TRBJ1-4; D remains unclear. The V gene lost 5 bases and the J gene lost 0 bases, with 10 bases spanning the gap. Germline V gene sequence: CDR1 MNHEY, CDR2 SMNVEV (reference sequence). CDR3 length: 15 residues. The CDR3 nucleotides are TGTGCCAGCAGTCGATTTACCACAACTAATGAAAAACTGTTTTTT. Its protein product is CASSRFTTTNEKLFF.

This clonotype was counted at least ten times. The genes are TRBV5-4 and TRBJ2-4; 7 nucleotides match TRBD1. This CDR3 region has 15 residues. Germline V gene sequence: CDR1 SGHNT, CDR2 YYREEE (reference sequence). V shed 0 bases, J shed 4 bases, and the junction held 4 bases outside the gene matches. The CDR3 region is CASSLEWDRKNIQYF. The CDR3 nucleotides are TGTGCCAGCAGCTTGGAATGGGACAGAAAAAACATTCAGTACTTC.

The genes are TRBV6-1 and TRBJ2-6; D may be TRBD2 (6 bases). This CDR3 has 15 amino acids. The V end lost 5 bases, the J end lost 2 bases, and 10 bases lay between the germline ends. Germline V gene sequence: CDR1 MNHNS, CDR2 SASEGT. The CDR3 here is CASSRREAGANVLTF. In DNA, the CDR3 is TGTGCCAGCAGTCGGAGGGAGGCTGGGGCCAACGTCCTGACTTTC.

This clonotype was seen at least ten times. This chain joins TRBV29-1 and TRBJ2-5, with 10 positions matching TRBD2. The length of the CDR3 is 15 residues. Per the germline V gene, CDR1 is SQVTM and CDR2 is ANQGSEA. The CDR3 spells CSAIPFLAGVKTQYF. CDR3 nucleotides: TGCAGTGCCATACCTTTTCTAGCGGGGGTTAAGACCCAGTACTTC.

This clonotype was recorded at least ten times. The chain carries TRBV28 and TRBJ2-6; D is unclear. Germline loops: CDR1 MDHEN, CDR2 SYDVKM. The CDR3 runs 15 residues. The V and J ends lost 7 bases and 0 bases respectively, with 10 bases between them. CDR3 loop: CASKGWDSGANVLTF. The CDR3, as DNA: TGTGCCAGCAAAGGGTGGGACTCTGGGGCCAACGTCCTGACTTTC.

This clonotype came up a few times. CDR3 DNA sequence: TGTGCCAGCAGCTTGGATGGGGGGGGCCGGGAGACCCAGTACTTC. It translates to CASSLDGGGRETQYF. The V call is TRBV5-4, the J call TRBJ2-5; D possibly corresponds to TRBD2 (7 bases). CDR3 length: 15 residues. Germline CDR1 and CDR2: SGHNT and YYREEE (reference sequence). V shed 0 bases and J shed 5 bases, with 14 bases lying between them.

The CDR3 region is CASSYGDRGQFF. The CDR3 nucleotides are TGTGCCAGCAGTTACGGGGACAGGGGGCAGTTCTTC. This chain connects TRBV6-6 to TRBJ2-1; 10 bases are a match to TRBD1. Trimming at V came to 2 bases and at J to 12 bases, leaving 1 base not matched to a gene. The CDR3 totals 12 residues. CDR1 is MNHNY, CDR2 SVGAGI, per germline (reference sequence).

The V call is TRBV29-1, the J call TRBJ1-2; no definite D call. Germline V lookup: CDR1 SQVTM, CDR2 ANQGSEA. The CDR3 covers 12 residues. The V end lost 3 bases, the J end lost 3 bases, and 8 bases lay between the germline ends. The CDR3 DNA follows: TGCAGCGTTGAGAGGGTGGACTATGGCTACACCTTC. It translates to CSVERVDYGYTF.

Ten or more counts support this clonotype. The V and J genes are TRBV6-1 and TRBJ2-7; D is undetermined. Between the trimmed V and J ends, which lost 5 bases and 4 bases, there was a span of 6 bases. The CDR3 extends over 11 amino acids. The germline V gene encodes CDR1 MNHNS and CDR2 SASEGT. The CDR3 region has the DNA TGTGCCAGCAGTAATCAATACGAGCAGTACTTC. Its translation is CASSNQYEQYF.

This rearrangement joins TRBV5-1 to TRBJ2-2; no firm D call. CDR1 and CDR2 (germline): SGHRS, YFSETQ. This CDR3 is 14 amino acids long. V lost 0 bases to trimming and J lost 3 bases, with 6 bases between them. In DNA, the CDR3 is TGCGCCAGCAGCTTGGGACTTCACACCGGGGAGCTGTTTTTT. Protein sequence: CASSLGLHTGELFF.

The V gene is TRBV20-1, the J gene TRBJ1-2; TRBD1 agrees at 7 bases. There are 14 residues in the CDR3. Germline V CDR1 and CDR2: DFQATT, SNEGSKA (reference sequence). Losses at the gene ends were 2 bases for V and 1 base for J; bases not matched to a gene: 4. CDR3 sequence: CSARRDSINYGYTF. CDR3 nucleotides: TGCAGTGCTAGAAGGGACAGCATTAACTATGGCTACACCTTC.

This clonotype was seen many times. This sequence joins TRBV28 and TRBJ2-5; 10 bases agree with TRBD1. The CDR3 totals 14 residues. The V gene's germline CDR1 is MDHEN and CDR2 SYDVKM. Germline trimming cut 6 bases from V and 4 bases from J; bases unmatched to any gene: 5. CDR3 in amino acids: CASRPTGGAETQYF. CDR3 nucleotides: TGTGCCAGCAGACCGACAGGGGGCGCAGAGACCCAGTACTTC.

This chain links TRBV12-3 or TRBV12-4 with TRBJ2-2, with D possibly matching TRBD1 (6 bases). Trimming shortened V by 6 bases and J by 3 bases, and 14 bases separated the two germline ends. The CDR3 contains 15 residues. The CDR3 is CASRLQDRDTGELFF. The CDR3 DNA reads TGTGCCAGCAGACTACAGGACAGAGACACCGGGGAGCTGTTTTTT.

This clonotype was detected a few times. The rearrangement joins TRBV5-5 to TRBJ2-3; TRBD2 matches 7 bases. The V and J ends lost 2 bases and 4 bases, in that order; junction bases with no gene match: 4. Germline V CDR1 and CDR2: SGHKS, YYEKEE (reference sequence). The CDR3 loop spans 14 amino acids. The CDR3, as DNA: TGTGCCAGCAGCTTATTGACTAGCCCAGATACGCAGTATTTT. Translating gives CASSLLTSPDTQYF.

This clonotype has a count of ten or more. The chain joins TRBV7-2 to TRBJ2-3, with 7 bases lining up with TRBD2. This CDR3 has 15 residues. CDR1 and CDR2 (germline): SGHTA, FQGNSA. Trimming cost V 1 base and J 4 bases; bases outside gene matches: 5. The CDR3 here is CASSLVPLAADTQYF. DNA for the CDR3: TGTGCCAGCAGCTTAGTCCCCCTAGCGGCAGATACGCAGTATTTT.

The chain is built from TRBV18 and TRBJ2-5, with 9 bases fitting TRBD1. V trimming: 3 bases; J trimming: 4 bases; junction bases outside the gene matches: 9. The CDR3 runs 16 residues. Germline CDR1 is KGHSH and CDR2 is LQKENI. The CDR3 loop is CASSPSPGQGRETQYF. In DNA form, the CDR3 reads TGTGCCAGCTCACCCTCCCCCGGACAGGGGAGAGAGACCCAGTACTTC.

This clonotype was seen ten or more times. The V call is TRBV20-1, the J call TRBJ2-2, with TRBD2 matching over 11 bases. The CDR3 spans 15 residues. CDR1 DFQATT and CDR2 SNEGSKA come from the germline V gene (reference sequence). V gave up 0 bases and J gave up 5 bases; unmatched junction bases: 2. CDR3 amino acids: CSAREASGGTGELFF. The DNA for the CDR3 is TGCAGTGCTAGAGAGGCTAGCGGGGGGACCGGGGAGCTGTTTTTT.

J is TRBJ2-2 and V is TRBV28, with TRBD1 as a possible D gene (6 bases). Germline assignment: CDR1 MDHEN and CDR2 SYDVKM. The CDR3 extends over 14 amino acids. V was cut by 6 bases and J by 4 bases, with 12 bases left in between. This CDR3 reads CASRQGRSTGELFF. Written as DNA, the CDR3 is TGTGCCAGCAGACAGGGTAGATCCACCGGGGAGCTGTTTTTT.